The rows below give T cell receptor beta chains drawn from one sample of a study of blood T cell repertoires in COVID-19. The data were produced by immunoSEQ multiplex PCR, yet TCRdb's version contains in-frame clones alone and is incomplete. This table has about 150,000 clones, 90% to 95% appearing once. Sequenced: peripheral blood. The receptors were gathered from a man aged 45-65 years with acute or convalescent COVID-19. Both conserved end residues are part of each CDR3. The D gene is left open where the match is weak. A clone size is listed for some rows: how often the clone was seen (once, few, many), or a class if it is expanded.

D	size	J	V	DNA	CDR3
TRBD2	.	TRBJ2-5	TRBV30	TGTGCCTGGGAGGCCAGCGGGGGTCAGACCCAGTACTTC	CAWEASGGQTQYF
TRBD1	.	TRBJ2-3	TRBV10-3	TGTGCCATCAGTGCTACAGGGGGTAGCACAGATACGCAGTATTTT	CAISATGGSTDTQYF
.	.	TRBJ2-7	TRBV7-8	TGTGCCAGCAGCCCCCGGGACTCTTCCTACGAGCAGTACTTC	CASSPRDSSYEQYF
.	few	TRBJ2-1	TRBV7-2	TGTGCCAGCAGCTTAAAACCGGGGATCTCCTACAATGAGCAGTTCTTC	CASSLKPGISYNEQFF
TRBD1	.	TRBJ1-4	TRBV11-2	TGTGCCAGCAGCTCCCAGGGGGATCCTAATGAAAAACTGTTTTTT	CASSSQGDPNEKLFF
.	.	TRBJ2-5	TRBV29-1	TGCAGCGTGCCGCGGTACCCTCAAGAGACCCAGTACTTC	CSVPRYPQETQYF
TRBD1	.	TRBJ2-7	TRBV6-6	TGTGCCAGCAGTTCCTCGACAGGGCACGACTCCTACGAGCAGTACTTC	CASSSSTGHDSYEQYF
.	.	TRBJ2-7	TRBV29-1	TGCAGCGTTGCAAAGGTACAGTACCCCTACGAGCAGTACTTC	CSVAKVQYPYEQYF
.	.	TRBJ2-1	TRBV6-2/TRBV6-3	TGTGCCAGCAGTTTGACCGGGGGAAACAATGAGCAGTTCTTC	CASSLTGGNNEQFF
.	.	TRBJ1-1	TRBV18	TGTGCCAGCTCATTCGAGGTGGGGGAGGACACTGAAGCTTTCTTT	CASSFEVGEDTEAFF
.	.	TRBJ2-3	TRBV5-4	TGTGCCAGCAGCTCTCGAGATACGCAGTATTTT	CASSSRDTQYF
.	.	TRBJ2-5	TRBV18	TGTGCCAGCTCATACATTCCGTTCGGGACTGATAAAGAGACCCAGTACTTC	CASSYIPFGTDKETQYF
TRBD2	.	TRBJ2-1	TRBV15	TGTGCCACCAGCAGAGGAGCGGGGGGGCACCACAATGAGCAGTTCTTC	CATSRGAGGHHNEQFF
.	.	TRBJ2-2	TRBV7-6	TGTGCCAGCAGCTTATACAGGGTGGGGACCGGGGAGCTGTTTTTT	CASSLYRVGTGELFF
.	.	TRBJ1-4	TRBV2	TGTGCCAGCAGTACCGGAACAAGGGGTGAAAAACTGTTTTTT	CASSTGTRGEKLFF
TRBD1	.	TRBJ2-5	TRBV6-2/TRBV6-3	TGTGCCAGCAGTGCCTGGACAGGGATGTCCCAAGAGACCCAGTACTTC	CASSAWTGMSQETQYF
.	.	TRBJ2-7	TRBV27	TGTGCCAGCAGTTTGGCAGGGTTGAGAGAGCAGTACTTC	CASSLAGLREQYF
TRBD2	.	TRBJ2-7	TRBV4-2	TGTGCCAGCAGCCAAGATAGTCGAGCGGGAATTGAGGGTTACGAGCAGTACTTC	CASSQDSRAGIEGYEQYF
TRBD2	.	TRBJ2-1	TRBV5-1	TGCGCCAGCAGCCCGAGCGGGGGGGTCTACAATGAGCAGTTCTTC	CASSPSGGVYNEQFF
.	.	TRBJ1-5	TRBV27	TGTGCCAGCAGTCTTGGCCAGGGATATCAGCCCCAGCATTTT	CASSLGQGYQPQHF
TRBD1	.	TRBJ1-2	TRBV5-4	TGTGCCAGCAGCTTGGGGCTGACAGGGGACTATGGCTACACCTTC	CASSLGLTGDYGYTF
.	.	TRBJ1-1	TRBV4-3	TGCGCCAGCAGCCAAGATGGGGGGGCTCGGACTGAAGCTTTCTTT	CASSQDGGARTEAFF
TRBD2	.	TRBJ2-1	TRBV4-2	TGTGCCAGCAGCCAAGATCGGTCCGTAGCGGGAGCGGGCTACAATGAGCAGTTCTTC	CASSQDRSVAGAGYNEQFF
.	.	TRBJ1-1	TRBV6-5	TGTGCCAGCAGTTACTCTTACCGAAGCGACCACACTGAAGCTTTCTTT	CASSYSYRSDHTEAFF
TRBD1	.	TRBJ2-1	TRBV28	TGTGCCAGCAGTTCCTACAGGGGCCTAAAGATCAATGAGCAGTTCTTC	CASSSYRGLKINEQFF
TRBD2	.	TRBJ2-3	TRBV3-1/TRBV3-2	TGTGCCAGCAGCCAGGAGGGACTAGGACAGTATTTT	CASSQEGLGQYF
.	.	TRBJ1-2	TRBV14	TGTGCCAGCAGCCACAGGACAGACTATGGCTACACCTTC	CASSHRTDYGYTF
TRBD1	.	TRBJ2-5	TRBV7-6	TGTGCCAGCAGCGGCCGGACAGGACATGTCGGAGAGACCCAGTACTTC	CASSGRTGHVGETQYF
.	.	TRBJ2-5	TRBV5-6	TGTGCCAGCAGCTTTACTAACCAAGAGACCCAGTACTTC	CASSFTNQETQYF
.	.	TRBJ1-2	TRBV30	TGTGCCTCGGACACAGGCCCTACCCACTACACCTTC	CASDTGPTHYTF